The clone carrying this TCR beta chain came up many times. The entry originates in a study of regulatory T cells in long-lasting Graves disease. Stated time point: newly diagnosed GD, antithyroid drugs for less than 3 months. Construction of the TCR library relied on RNA isolated from PBMCs. Through Arm-PCR of CDR3 regions and iRepertoire HTBI primers, TCR beta libraries were built. TCRdb fed the multiplex PCR reads into MiXCR, producing one record per CDR3 protein. This table holds 450,000 to 500,000 distinct CDR3 sequences, about 17% found once. These data also featured in a second study, about T cells in Graves' hyperthyroidism and ophthalmopathy. This second report adds: Primed by the HTBI set, a first-round RT-PCR was run on the TCR CDR3.

The sample was peripheral blood mononuclear cells (PBMCs), taken at new diagnosis, from a patient treated with antithyroid drugs. The TCR was taken from a middle-aged man with Graves disease.

In DNA form, the CDR3 reads TGTGCCAGCAGACTAGCGGGGGAGAGCTCCTACGAGCAGTACTTC. Translating gives CASRLAGESSYEQYF. The chain recombines TRBV28 with TRBJ2-7; 11 bases map to TRBD2. The CDR3 length is 15 residues. Trimming removed 6 bases from V and 0 bases from J; junction bases left unmatched: 4. Germline assignment: CDR1 MDHEN and CDR2 SYDVKM.